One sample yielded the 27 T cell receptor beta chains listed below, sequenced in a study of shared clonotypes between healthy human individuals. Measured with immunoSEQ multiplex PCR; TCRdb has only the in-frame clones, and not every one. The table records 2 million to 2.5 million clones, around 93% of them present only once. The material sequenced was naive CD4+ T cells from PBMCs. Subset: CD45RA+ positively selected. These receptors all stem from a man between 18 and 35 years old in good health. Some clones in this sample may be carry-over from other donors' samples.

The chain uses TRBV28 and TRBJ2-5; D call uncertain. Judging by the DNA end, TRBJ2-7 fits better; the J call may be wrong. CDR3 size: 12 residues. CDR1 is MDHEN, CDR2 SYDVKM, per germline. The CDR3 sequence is CASSAYSYEQYF. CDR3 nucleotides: TGTGCCAGCAGTGCTTACTCCTACGAGCAGTACTTC.

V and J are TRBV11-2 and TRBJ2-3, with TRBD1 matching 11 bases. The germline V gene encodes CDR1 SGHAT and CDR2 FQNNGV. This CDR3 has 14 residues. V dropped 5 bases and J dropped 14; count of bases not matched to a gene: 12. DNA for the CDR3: TGTGCCAGCAGCGCTAAAAGGGGGACAGGGGGTCCGTATTTT. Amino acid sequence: CASSAKRGTGGPYF. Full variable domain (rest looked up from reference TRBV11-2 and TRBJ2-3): EAGVAQSPRYKIIEKRQSVAFWCNPISGHATLYWYQQILGQGPKLLIQFQNNGVVDDSQLPKDRFSAERLKGVDSTLKIQPAKLEDSAVYLCASSAKRGTGGPYFGPGTRLTVL.

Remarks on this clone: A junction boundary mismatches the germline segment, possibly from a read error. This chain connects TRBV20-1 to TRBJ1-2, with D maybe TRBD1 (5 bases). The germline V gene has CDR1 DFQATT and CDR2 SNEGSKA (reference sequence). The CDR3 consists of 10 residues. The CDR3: CSAPGRGSSF. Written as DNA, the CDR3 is TGCAGTGCCCCCGGGCGGGGGTCGTCCTTC.

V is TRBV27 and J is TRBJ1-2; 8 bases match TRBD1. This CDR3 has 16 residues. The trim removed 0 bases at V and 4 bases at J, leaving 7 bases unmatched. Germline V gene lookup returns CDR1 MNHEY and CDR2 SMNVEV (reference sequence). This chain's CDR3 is CASSLSSAGGPYGYTF. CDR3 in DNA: TGTGCCAGCAGTTTATCGAGCGCAGGGGGCCCCTATGGCTACACCTTC.

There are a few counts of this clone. The CDR3 protein is CATLTGGYRTEAFF. Here the CDR3 DNA reads TGTGCCACCTTGACAGGGGGTTATCGCACTGAAGCTTTCTTT. V is TRBV2 and J is TRBJ1-1; TRBD1 aligns across 9 bases. The CDR3 runs 14 residues. The trim removed 10 bases at V and 4 bases at J, leaving 10 bases unmatched. Per germline, CDR1 SNHLY and CDR2 FYNNEI.

In DNA, the CDR3 is TGCAGCGTTGAAGAGCGGGGGAGGGGTCGTGAAAAACTGTTTTTT. It specifies CSVEERGRGREKLFF. The chain is built from TRBV29-1 and TRBJ1-4; D is possibly TRBD1 (5 bases). The CDR3 has 15 residues. V shed 0 bases and J shed 7 bases, with 15 bases lying between them. Germline assignment: CDR1 SQVTM and CDR2 ANQGSEA.

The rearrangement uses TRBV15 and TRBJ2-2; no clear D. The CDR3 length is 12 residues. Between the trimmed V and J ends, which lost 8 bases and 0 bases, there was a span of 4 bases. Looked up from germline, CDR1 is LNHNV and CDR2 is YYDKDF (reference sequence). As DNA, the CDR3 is TGTGCCACCGCAACGAACACCGGGGAGCTGTTTTTT. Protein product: CATATNTGELFF.

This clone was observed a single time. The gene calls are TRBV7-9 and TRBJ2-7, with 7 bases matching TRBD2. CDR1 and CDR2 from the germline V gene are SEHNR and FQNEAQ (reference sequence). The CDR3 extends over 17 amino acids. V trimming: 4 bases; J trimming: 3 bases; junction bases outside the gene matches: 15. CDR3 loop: CASSSPGGGRASYEQYF. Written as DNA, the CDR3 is TGTGCCAGCAGCTCACCGGGAGGTGGAAGGGCAAGCTACGAGCAGTACTTC.

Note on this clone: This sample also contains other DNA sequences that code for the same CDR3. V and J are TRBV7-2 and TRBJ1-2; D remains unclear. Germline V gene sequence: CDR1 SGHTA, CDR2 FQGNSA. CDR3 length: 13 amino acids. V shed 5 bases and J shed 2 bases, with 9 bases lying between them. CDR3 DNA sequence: TGTGCCAGCAGCCTAACAGAAAACTATGGCTACACCTTC. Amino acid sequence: CASSLTENYGYTF. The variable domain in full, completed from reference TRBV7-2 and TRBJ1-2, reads GAGVSQSPSNKVTEKGKDVELRCDPISGHTALYWYRQSLGQGLEFLIYFQGNSAPDKSGLPSDRFSAERTGGSVSTLTIQRTQQEDSAVYLCASSLTENYGYTFGSGTRLTVV.

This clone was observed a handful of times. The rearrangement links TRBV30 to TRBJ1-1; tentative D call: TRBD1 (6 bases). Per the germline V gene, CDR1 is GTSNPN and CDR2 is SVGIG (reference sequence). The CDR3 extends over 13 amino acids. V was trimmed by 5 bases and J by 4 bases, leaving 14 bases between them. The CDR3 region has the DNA TGTGCCTGGGGGTTCAAGGGGGGCACTGAAGCTTTCTTT. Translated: CAWGFKGGTEAFF.

DNA of the CDR3: TGTGCCAGCAGTTTATTGGGGCAGGGGGCTCAACAGCCCCAGCATTTT. Translated: CASSLLGQGAQQPQHF. The chain carries TRBV28 and TRBJ1-5; 8 bases align to TRBD1. The trim removed 1 base at V and 7 bases at J, leaving 9 bases unmatched. The germline CDR1 and CDR2 sequences are MDHEN and SYDVKM. The CDR3 runs to 16 residues. The full variable domain, its missing parts supplied by reference TRBV28 and TRBJ1-5, is DVKVTQSSRYLVKRTGEKVFLECVQDMDHENMFWYRQDPGLGLRLIYFSYDVKMKEKGDIPEGYSVSREKKERFSLILESASTNQTSMYLCASSLLGQGAQQPQHFGDGTRLSIL.

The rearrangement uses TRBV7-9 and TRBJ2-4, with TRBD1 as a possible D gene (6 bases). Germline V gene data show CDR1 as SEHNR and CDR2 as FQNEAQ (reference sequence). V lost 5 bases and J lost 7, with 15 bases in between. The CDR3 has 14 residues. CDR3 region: CASSPDRWGNIQYF. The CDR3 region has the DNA TGTGCCAGCAGCCCAGACAGGTGGGGGAACATTCAGTACTTC.

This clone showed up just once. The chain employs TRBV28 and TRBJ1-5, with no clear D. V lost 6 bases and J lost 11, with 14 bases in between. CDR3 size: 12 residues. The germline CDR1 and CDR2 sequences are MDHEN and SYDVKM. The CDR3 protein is CASSTPPSAQHF. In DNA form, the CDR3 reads TGTGCCAGCAGCACCCCCCCGTCAGCCCAGCATTTT. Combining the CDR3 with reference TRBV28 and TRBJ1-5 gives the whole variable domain DVKVTQSSRYLVKRTGEKVFLECVQDMDHENMFWYRQDPGLGLRLIYFSYDVKMKEKGDIPEGYSVSREKKERFSLILESASTNQTSMYLCASSTPPSAQHFGDGTRLSIL.

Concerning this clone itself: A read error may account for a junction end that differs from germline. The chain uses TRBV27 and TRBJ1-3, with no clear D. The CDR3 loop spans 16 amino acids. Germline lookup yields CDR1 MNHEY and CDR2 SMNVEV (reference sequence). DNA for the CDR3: TGTGCCAGAAGTTCCTTGACGGTAAGCTCTGGAAACACCATATATTTT. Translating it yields CARSSLTVSSGNTIYF.

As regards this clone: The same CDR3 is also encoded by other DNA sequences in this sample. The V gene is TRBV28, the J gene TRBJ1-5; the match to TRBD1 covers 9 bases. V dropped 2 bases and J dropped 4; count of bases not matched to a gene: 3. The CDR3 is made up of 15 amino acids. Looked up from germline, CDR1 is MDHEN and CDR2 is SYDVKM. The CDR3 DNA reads TGTGCCAGCAGTTTACCGACAGGGGGTAATCAGCCCCAGCATTTT. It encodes CASSLPTGGNQPQHF.

This chain's CDR3 is CASSSVGGQPQHF. The CDR3 DNA sequence: TGCGCCAGCAGCTCGGTGGGAGGACAGCCCCAGCATTTT. The chain recombines TRBV5-1 with TRBJ1-5, with D hard to call. From germline, CDR1 is SGHRS and CDR2 YFSETQ. The CDR3 spans 13 residues. The V end was cut by 3 bases, the J end by 7 bases, with 11 bases between.

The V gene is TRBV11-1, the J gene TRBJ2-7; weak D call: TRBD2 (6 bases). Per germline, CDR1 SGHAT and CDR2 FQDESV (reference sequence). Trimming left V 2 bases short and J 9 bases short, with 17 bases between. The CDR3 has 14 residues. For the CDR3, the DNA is TGTGCCAGCAGCTTATATCGCGGGGTTTACCCGCAGTACTTC. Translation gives CASSLYRGVYPQYF.

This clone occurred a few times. The DNA of the CDR3 is TGTGCCAGTAGTATAGAGCGGGGGCACGGGGAGCTGTTTTTT. Amino acid sequence: CASSIERGHGELFF. V gene TRBV19 combines with J gene TRBJ2-2, with D perhaps matching TRBD2 (7 bases). Germline CDR1 reads LNHDA; CDR2 reads SQIVND (reference sequence). The length of the CDR3 is 14 residues. Trimming took off 0 bases at V and 7 bases at J, with 9 bases between the two ends. Supplemented by reference TRBV19 and TRBJ2-2, the full variable domain reads DGGITQSPKYLFRKEGQNVTLSCEQNLNHDAMYWYRQDPGQGLRLIYYSQIVNDFQKGDIAEGYSVSREKKESFPLTVTSAQKNPTAFYLCASSIERGHGELFFGEGSRLTVL.

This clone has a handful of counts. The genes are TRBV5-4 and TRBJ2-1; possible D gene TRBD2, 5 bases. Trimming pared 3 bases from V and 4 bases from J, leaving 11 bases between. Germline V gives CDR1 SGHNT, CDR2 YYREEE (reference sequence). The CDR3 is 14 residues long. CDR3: CASSWKAVYNEQFF. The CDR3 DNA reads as TGTGCCAGCAGCTGGAAAGCGGTATACAATGAGCAGTTCTTC.

CDR3 sequence reads: CASSLQGAPETQYF. In DNA, the CDR3 is TGTGCCAGCAGTCTACAGGGGGCTCCAGAGACCCAGTACTTC. The chain is built from TRBV28 and TRBJ2-5; TRBD1 aligns across 9 bases. This CDR3 has 14 residues. Losses at the gene ends were 5 bases for V and 4 bases for J; bases not matched to a gene: 5. The germline V gene has CDR1 MDHEN and CDR2 SYDVKM.

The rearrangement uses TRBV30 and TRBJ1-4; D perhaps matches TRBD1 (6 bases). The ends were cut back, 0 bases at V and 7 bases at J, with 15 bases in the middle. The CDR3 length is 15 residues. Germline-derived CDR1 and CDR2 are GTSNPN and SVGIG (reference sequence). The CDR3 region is CAWSVPTGGGEKLFF. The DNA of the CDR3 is TGTGCCTGGAGTGTCCCGACAGGCGGGGGTGAAAAACTGTTTTTT.

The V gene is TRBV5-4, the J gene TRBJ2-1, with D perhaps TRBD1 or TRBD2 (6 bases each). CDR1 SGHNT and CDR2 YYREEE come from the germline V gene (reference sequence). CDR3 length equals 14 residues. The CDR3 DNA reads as TGTGCGACCCCCTGGGGGGTAGGGGGTAATGAGCAGTTCTTC. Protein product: CATPWGVGGNEQFF.

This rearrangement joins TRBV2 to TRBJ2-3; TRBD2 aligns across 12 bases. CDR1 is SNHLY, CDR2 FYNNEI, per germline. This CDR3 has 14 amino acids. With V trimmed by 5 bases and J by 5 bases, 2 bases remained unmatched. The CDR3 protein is CASSRTSGIDTQYF. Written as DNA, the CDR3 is TGTGCCAGCAGTCGGACTAGCGGGATAGATACGCAGTATTTT.

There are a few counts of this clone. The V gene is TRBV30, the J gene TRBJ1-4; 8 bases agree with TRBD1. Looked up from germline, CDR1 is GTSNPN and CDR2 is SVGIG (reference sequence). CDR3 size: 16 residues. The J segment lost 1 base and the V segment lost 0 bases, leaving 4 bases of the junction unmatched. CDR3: CAWSVQGDGTNEKLFF. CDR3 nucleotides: TGTGCCTGGAGTGTACAGGGGGACGGAACTAATGAAAAACTGTTTTTT.

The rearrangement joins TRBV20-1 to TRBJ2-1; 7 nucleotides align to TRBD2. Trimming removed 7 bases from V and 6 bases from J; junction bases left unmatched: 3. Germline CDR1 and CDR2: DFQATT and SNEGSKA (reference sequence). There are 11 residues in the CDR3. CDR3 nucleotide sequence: TGCAGTGTGACTAGCATCAATGAGCAGTTCTTC. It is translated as CSVTSINEQFF.

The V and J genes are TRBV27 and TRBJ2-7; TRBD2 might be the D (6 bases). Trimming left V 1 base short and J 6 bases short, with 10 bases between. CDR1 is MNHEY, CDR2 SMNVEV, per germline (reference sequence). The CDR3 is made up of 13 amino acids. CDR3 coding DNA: TGTGCCAGCAGTTTATTGGGGGGTTCCGAGCAGTACTTC. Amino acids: CASSLLGGSEQYF.

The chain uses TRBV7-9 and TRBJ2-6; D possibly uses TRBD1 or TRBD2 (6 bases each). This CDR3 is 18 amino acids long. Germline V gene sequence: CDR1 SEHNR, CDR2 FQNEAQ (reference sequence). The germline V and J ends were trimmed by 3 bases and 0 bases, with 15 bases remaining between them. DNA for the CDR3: TGTGCCAGCAGCTTGGGGGCGGGGTACATCTCTGGGGCCAACGTCCTGACTTTC. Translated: CASSLGAGYISGANVLTF.